This is a list of T cell receptor beta chains from one sample in a study of OX40 agonist ivuxolimab in advanced cancers. TCRdb's table, derived via immunoSEQ multiplex PCR, lists solely in-frame clones and lacks some. The profile covers around 65,000 clones, with nearly 90% appearing a single time and 8% to 11% taken by the ten largest. Specimen: CD4+ or CD8+ T cells sorted from blood, collected in a trial of the OX40 agonist ivuxolimab. Receptor source: an adult with an advanced solid tumor such as melanoma, head and neck, liver or kidney cancer. CDR3s include the opening cysteine and the closing phenylalanine or tryptophan. Fields, in order: J gene, V gene, CDR3 length, CDR3 protein.

>TRBJ1-5|TRBV9|13
CASSRTGNQPQHF
>TRBJ1-4|TRBV6-1|13
CASSLDRGEKLFF
>TRBJ1-1|TRBV7-2|14
CASSRAALNTEAFF
>TRBJ2-7|TRBV5-6|11
CASSGGGEQYF
>TRBJ2-1|TRBV5-4|17
CASSPSGTRGIYNEQFF
>TRBJ2-5|TRBV2|13
CASSEGTTETQYF
>TRBJ2-2|TRBV5-4|16
CASNRLAGGNTGELFF
>TRBJ1-1|TRBV29-1|13
CSVGDWENTEAFF
>TRBJ2-7|TRBV7-2|15
CASSLSNSGSLEQYF
>TRBJ2-7|TRBV27|14
CASSRTGQPYEQYF
>TRBJ1-3|TRBV4-2|18
CASSHSTGQTLSGNTIYF
>TRBJ2-5|TRBV7-9|11
CASSPLSDQYF
>TRBJ2-3|TRBV10-3|15
CAISERQSSTDTQYF
>TRBJ2-3|TRBV5-1|15
CASSLVGQGTDTQYF
>TRBJ2-2|TRBV18|16
CASSPPGRGSTGELFF
>TRBJ2-1|TRBV5-1|14
CASSPLAAFNEQFF
>TRBJ2-2|TRBV5-1|15
CASSLGHPKAGELFF
>TRBJ2-1|TRBV27|12
CASSANRGGQFF